A single T cell receptor beta chain is shown here with its context. Antigen unknown. Time point in this sample: week 35, safety follow-up. One vaccine dose held 300 ug of mutant IDH1 20-mer peptide and came with topical imiquimod. Those who donated had recent WHO grade 3 or 4 IDH1-mutant, ATRX-lost astrocytomas. TCRdb's copy holds only in-frame clones and misses some; the assay was immunoSEQ multiplex PCR. The sample includes under 60,000 clones, 76% of them seen just once. The sample is drawn from a study of a mutant IDH1 vaccine in newly diagnosed glioma. Overall study context: Once 4-6 weeks had passed after radiotherapy alone, vaccination started, or it started with temozolomide cycles. Patients previously underwent radiotherapy, temozolomide, or both, and most underwent both. Of the patients given treatment, approximately 60% were male and about 38% were female, and a mean age of about 44 years was recorded.

Trimming removed 3 bases from V and 10 bases from J, with 21 bases in between. The V gene's germline CDR1 is SGHVS and CDR2 FNYEAQ. This CDR3 comprises 16 residues. The rearrangement links TRBV7-6 to TRBJ2-2; D may be TRBD2 (6 bases). This receptor was identified in a man aged 35 to 55 with glioma. Sequences were derived from PBMCs, sampled from a glioma patient whose treatment included an IDH1 peptide vaccine. CDR3 sequence reads: CASSFQSGGAGAELFF. In DNA form, the CDR3 reads TGTGCCAGCAGCTTCCAATCCGGGGGTGCCGGTGCGGAGCTGTTTTTT.